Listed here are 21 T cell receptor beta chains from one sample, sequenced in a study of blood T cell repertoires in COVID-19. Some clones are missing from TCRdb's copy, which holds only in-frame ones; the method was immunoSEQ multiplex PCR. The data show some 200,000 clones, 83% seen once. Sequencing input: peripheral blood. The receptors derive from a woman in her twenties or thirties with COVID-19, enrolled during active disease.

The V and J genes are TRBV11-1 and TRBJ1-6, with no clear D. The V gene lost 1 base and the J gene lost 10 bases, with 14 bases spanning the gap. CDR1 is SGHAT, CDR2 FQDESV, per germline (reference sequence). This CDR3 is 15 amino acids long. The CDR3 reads CASSLEAVRGSPLHF. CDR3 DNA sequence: TGTGCCAGCAGCTTAGAAGCGGTTCGTGGGTCACCCCTCCACTTT.

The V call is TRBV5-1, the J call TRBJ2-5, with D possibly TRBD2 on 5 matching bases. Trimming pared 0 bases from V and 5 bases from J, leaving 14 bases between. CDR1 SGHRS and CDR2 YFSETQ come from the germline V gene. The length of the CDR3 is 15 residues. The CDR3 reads CASSLDPGKWETQYF. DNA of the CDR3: TGCGCCAGCAGCTTGGATCCGGGGAAGTGGGAGACCCAGTACTTC.

The CDR3 sequence is CASSPEGGGGSGYTF. The CDR3 DNA follows: TGTGCCAGCAGCCCCGAGGGGGGGGGAGGGTCTGGCTACACCTTC. The rearrangement links TRBV3-1 (or the pseudogene TRBV3-2) to TRBJ1-2, with D possibly TRBD1 on 6 matching bases. Trimming took 4 bases from V and 7 from J, leaving 19 bases between them. There are 15 residues in the CDR3. In germline, CDR1 is LGHDT, CDR2 YNNKEL (reference sequence).

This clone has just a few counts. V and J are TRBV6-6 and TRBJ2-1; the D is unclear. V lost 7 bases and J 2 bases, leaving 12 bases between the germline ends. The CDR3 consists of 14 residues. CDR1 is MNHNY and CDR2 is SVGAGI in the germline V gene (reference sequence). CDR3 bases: TGTGCCAGCACCCTCTCTAAGACCTACAATGAGCAGTTCTTC. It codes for CASTLSKTYNEQFF.

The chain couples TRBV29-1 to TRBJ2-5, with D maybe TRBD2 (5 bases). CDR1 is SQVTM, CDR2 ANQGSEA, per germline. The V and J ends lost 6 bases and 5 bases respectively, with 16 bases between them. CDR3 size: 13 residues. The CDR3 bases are TGCAGCGTCCAAGGGATATCGGGGGAGACCCAGTACTTC. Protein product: CSVQGISGETQYF.

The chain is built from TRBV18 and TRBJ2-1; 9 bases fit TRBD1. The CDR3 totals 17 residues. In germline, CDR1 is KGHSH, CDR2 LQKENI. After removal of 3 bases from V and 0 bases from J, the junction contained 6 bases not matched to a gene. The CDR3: CASSPTGGPASYNEQFF. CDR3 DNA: TGTGCCAGCTCACCGACAGGGGGGCCTGCCTCCTACAATGAGCAGTTCTTC.

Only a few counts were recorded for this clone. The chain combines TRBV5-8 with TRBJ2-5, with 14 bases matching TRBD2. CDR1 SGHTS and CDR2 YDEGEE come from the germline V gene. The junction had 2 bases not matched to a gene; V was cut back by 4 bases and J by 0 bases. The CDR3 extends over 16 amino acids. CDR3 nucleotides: TGTGCCAGCAGCATGGGACTAGCGGGGGACCAAGAGACCCAGTACTTC. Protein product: CASSMGLAGDQETQYF. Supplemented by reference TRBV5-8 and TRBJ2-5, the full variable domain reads EAGVTQSPTHLIKTRGQQATLRCSPISGHTSVYWYQQALGLGLQFLLWYDEGEERNRGNFPPRFSGRQFPNYSSELNVNALELEDSALYLCASSMGLAGDQETQYFGPGTRLLVL.

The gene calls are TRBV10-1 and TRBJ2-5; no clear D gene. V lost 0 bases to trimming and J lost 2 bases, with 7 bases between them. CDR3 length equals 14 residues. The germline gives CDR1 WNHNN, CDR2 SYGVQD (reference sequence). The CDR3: CASSESGRQETQYF. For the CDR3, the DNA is TGCGCCAGCAGTGAGTCTGGCAGACAAGAGACCCAGTACTTC.

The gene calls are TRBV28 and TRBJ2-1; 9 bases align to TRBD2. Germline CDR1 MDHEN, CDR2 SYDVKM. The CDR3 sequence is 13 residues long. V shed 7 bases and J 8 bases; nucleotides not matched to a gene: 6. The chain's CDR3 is CASTAGGLYEQFF. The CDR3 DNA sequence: TGTGCCAGCACGGCGGGGGGGCTGTATGAGCAGTTCTTC.

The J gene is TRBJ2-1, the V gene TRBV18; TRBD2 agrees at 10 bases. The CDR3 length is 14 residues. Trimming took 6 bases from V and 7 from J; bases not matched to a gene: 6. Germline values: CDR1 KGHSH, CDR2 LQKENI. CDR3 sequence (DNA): TGTGCCAGCTCTCTCGGACTAGCGGTAAATGAGCAGTTCTTC. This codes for CASSLGLAVNEQFF.

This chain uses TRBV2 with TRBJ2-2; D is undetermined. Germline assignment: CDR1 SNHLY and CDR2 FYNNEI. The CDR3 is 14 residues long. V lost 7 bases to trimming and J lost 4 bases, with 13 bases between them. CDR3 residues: CASTAKLVTGELFF. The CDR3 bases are TGTGCCAGCACTGCCAAGCTTGTCACCGGGGAGCTGTTTTTT.

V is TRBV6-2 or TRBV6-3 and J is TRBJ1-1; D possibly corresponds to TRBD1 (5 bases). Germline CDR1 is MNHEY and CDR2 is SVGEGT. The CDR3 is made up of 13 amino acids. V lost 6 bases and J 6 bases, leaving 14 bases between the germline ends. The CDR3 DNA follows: TGTGCCAGCAGCTCGTGGAGGGGCTCTGAAGCTTTCTTT. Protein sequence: CASSSWRGSEAFF.

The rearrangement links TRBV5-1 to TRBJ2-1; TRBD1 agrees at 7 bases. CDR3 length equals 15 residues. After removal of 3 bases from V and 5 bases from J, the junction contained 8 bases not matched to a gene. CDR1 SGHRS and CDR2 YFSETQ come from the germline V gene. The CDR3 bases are TGCGCCAGCAGCTGGGATGGACAGGCCGACAATGAGCAGTTCTTC. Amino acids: CASSWDGQADNEQFF.

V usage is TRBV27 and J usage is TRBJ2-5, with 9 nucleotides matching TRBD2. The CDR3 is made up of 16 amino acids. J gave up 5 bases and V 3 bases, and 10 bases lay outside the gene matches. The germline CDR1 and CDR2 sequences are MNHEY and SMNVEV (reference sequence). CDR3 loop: CASSLRAGGGAETQYF. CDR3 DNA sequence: TGTGCCAGCAGTTTGCGAGCGGGGGGTGGTGCGGAGACCCAGTACTTC.

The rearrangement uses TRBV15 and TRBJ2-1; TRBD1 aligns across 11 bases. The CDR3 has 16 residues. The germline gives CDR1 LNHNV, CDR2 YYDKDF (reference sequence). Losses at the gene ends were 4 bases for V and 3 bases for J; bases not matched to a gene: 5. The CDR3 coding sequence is TGTGCCACCAGCACAACCGGGACAGGGGGCTACAATGAGCAGTTCTTC. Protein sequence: CATSTTGTGGYNEQFF.

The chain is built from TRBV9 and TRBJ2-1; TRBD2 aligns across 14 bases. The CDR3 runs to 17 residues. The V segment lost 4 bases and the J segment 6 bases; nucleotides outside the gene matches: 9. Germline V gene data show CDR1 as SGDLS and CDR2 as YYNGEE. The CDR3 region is CASSPRTSGRLANEQFF. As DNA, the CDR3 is TGTGCCAGCAGCCCCCGGACTAGCGGGAGGTTGGCCAATGAGCAGTTCTTC.

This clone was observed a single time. The CDR3 region has the DNA TGTGCCAGCAGCGGGACAGGGGTAGGATCACCCCTCCACTTT. Translated, it gives CASSGTGVGSPLHF. The chain recombines TRBV9 with TRBJ1-6, with TRBD1 matching over 9 bases. Germline CDR1 and CDR2: SGDLS and YYNGEE. This CDR3 comprises 14 residues. Trimming took 3 bases from V and 10 from J; bases not matched to a gene: 5. The full variable domain, with the rest looked up from reference TRBV9 and TRBJ1-6, is DSGVTQTPKHLITATGQRVTLRCSPRSGDLSVYWYQQSLDQGLQFLIQYYNGEERAKGNILERFSAQQFPDLHSELNLSSLELGDSALYFCASSGTGVGSPLHFGNGTRLTVT.

The CDR3: CATLGGSRVSGANVLTF. The CDR3 coding sequence is TGTGCCACCCTTGGGGGGTCCCGGGTCTCTGGGGCCAACGTCCTGACTTTC. This sequence joins TRBV28 and TRBJ2-6, with a tentative D call TRBD2 (6 bases). The CDR3 is 17 amino acids. Trimming cost V 10 bases and J 0 bases, with 19 bases left between them. Germline assignment: CDR1 MDHEN and CDR2 SYDVKM. The variable domain in full, completed from reference TRBV28 and TRBJ2-6, reads DVKVTQSSRYLVKRTGEKVFLECVQDMDHENMFWYRQDPGLGLRLIYFSYDVKMKEKGDIPEGYSVSREKKERFSLILESASTNQTSMYLCATLGGSRVSGANVLTFGAGSRLTVL.

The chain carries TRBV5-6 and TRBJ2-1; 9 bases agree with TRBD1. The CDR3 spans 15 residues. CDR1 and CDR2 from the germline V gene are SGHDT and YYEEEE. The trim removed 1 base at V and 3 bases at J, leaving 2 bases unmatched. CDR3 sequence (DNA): TGTGCCAGCAGCTTGTTGGGACAGGGCTACAATGAGCAGTTCTTC. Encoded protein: CASSLLGQGYNEQFF.

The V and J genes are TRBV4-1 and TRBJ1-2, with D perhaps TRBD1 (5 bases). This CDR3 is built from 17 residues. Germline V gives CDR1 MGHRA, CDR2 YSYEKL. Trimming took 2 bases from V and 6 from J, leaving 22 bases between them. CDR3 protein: CASSQNLTPGGVDGYTF. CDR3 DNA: TGCGCCAGCAGCCAAAATTTGACCCCTGGGGGGGTGGATGGCTACACCTTC.

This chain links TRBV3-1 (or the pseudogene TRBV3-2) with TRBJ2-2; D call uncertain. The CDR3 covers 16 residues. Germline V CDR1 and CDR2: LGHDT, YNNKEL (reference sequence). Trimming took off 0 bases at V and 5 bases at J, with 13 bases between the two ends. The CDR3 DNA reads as TGTGCCAGCAGCCAAGATTCGCTGGTACGGACCGGGGAGCTGTTTTTT. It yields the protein CASSQDSLVRTGELFF.